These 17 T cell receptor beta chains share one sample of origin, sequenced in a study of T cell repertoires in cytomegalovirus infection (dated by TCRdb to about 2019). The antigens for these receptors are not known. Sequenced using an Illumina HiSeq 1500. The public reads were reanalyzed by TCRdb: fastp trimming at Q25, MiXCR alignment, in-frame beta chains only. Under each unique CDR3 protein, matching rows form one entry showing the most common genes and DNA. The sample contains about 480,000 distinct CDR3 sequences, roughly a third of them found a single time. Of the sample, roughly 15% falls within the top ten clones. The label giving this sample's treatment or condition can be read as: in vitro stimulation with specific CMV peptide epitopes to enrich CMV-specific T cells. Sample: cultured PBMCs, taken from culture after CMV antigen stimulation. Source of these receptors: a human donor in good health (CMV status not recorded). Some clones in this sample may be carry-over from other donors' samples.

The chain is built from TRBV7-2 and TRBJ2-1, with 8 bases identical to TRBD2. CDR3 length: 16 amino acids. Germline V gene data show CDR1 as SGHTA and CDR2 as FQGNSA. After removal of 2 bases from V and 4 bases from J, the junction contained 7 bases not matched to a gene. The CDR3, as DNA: TGTGCCAGCAGCTTAATAGCAGCGGGAGTTTACAATGAGCAGTTCTTC. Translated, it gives CASSLIAAGVYNEQFF.

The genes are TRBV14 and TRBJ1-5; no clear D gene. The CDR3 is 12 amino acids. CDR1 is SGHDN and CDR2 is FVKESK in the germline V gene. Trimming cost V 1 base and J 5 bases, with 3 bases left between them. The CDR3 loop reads CASSQGYQPQHF. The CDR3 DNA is TGTGCCAGCAGCCAAGGGTATCAGCCCCAGCATTTT.

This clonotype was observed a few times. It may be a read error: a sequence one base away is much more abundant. In DNA, the CDR3 is TGTGCCAGCAGCTTAGCGGGCCACGAGCAGTACTTC. Translation: CASSLAGHEQYF. The V gene is TRBV7-2, the J gene TRBJ2-7; D gene uncertain. The germline V gene has CDR1 SGHTA and CDR2 FQGNSA. The ends were cut back, 0 bases at V and 5 bases at J, with 5 bases in the middle. The CDR3 consists of 12 residues.

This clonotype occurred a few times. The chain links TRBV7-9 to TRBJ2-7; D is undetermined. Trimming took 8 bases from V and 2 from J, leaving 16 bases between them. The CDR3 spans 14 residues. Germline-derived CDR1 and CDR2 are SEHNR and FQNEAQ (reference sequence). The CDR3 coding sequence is TGTGCCAGCGCTTCAGACCCCAGCCCCTACGAGCAGTACTTC. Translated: CASASDPSPYEQYF. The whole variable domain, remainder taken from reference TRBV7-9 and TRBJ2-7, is DTGVSQNPRHKITKRGQNVTFRCDPISEHNRLYWYRQTLGQGPEFLTYFQNEAQLEKSRLLSDRFSAERPKGSFSTLEIQRTEQGDSAMYLCASASDPSPYEQYFGPGTRLTVT.

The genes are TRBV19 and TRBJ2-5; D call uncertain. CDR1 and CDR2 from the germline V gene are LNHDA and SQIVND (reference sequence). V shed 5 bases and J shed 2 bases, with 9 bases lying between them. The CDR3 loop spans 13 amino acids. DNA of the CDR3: TGTGCCAGTAGTCCCGCCCAGCAAGAGACCCAGTACTTC. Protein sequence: CASSPAQQETQYF.

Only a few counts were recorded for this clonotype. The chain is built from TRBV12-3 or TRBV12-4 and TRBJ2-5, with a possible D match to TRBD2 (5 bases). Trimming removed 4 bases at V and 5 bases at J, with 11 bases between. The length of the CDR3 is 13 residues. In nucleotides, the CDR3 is TGTGCCAGCAGTTCCTACGGCGGGGAGACCCAGTACTTC. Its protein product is CASSSYGGETQYF.

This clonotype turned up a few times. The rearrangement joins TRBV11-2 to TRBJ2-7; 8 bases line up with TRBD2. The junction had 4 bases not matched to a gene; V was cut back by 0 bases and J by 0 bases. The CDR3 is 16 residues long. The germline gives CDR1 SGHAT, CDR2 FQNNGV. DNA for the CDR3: TGTGCCAGCAGCTTAGATCGGGGGGGGCCCTCCTACGAGCAGTACGTC. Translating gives CASSLDRGGPSYEQYV.

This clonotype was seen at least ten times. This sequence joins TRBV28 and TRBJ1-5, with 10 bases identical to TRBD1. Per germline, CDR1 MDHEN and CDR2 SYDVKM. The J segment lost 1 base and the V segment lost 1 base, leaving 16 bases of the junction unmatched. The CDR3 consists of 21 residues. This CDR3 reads CASSLSGPVETGGSSNQPQHF. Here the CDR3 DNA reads TGTGCCAGCAGTTTATCTGGCCCCGTAGAGACAGGGGGCTCGAGCAATCAGCCCCAGCATTTT.

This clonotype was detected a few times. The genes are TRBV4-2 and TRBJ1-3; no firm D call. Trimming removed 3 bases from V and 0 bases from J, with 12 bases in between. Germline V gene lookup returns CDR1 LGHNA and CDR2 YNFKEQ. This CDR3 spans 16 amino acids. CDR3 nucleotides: TGTGCCAGCAGCCAGGGAGATTGGAGCTCTGGAAACACCATATATTTT. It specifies CASSQGDWSSGNTIYF.

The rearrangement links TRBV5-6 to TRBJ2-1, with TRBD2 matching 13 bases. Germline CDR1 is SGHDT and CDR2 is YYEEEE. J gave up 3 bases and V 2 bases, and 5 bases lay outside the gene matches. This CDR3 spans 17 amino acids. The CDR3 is CASSFRTSGRVYNEQFF. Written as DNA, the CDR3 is TGTGCCAGCAGCTTCCGGACTAGCGGGAGAGTCTACAATGAGCAGTTCTTC.

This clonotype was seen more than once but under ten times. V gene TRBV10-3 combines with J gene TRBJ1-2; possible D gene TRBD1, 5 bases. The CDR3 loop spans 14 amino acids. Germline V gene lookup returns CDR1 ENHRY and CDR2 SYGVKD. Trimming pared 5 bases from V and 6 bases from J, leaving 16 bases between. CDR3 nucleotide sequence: TGTGCCATCAGTCCGACAGCCTCATCACATGGCTACACCTTC. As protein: CAISPTASSHGYTF.

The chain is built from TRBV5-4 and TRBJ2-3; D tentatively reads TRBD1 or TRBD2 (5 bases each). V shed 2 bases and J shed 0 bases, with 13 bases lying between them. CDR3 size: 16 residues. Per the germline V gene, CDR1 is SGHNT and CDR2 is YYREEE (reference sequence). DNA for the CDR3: TGTGCCAGCAGCTTTTATAAGGGACCTAGCACAGATACGCAGTATTTT. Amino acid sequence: CASSFYKGPSTDTQYF.

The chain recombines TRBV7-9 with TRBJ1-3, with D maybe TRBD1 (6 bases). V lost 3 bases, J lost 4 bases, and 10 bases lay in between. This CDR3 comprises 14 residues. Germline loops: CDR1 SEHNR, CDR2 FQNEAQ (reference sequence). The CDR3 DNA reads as TGTGCCAGCAGCTTGGGGGCGCAAGGAAACACCATATATTTT. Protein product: CASSLGAQGNTIYF.

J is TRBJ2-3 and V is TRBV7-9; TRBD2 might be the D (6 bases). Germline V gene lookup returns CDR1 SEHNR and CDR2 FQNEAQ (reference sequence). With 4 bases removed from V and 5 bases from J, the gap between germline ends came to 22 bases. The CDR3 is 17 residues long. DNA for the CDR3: TGTGCCAGCAGCTCTCAGTTAGGGCGGGGCGAGGTAGATACGCAGTATTTT. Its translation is CASSSQLGRGEVDTQYF. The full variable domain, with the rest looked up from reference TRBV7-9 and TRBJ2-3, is DTGVSQNPRHKITKRGQNVTFRCDPISEHNRLYWYRQTLGQGPEFLTYFQNEAQLEKSRLLSDRFSAERPKGSFSTLEIQRTEQGDSAMYLCASSSQLGRGEVDTQYFGPGTRLTVL.

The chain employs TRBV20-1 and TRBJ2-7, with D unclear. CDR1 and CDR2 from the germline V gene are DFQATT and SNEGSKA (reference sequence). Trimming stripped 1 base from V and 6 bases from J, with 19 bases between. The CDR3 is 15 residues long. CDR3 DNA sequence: TGCAGTGCTAGAGTAAAAGCCTGCTTTGACCCCGAGCAGTACGTC. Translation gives CSARVKACFDPEQYV.

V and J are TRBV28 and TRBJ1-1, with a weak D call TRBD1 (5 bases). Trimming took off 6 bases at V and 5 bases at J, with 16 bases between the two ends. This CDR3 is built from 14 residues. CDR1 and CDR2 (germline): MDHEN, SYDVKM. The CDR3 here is CASSLRGEVTEAFF. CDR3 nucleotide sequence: TGTGCCAGCAGCCTTAGAGGGGAGGTTACTGAAGCTTTCTTT.

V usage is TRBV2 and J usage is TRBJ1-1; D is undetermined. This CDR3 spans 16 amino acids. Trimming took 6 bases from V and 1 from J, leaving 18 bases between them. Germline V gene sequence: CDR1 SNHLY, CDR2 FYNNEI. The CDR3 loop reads CASRKDVNTENTEAFF. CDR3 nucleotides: TGTGCCAGCAGGAAGGACGTCAATACAGAGAACACTGAAGCTTTCTTT.